This T cell receptor (beta chain) was observed in a study of vaccination and CD4 T cells after COVID-19. In the case of this clonotype: The antigen is unknown.

The CDR3 spans 14 residues. Germline trimming cut 3 bases from V and 0 bases from J; bases unmatched to any gene: 3. Germline V gives CDR1 DFQATT, CDR2 SNEGSKA (reference sequence). The treatment is: approximately nine-day PBMC culture with coronavirus spike peptide pools or control peptides (ViraFEST assay). CD4+ T cells that had been cultured provided DNA sequenced with the Oncomine TCR Beta short-read assay. TCRdb reprocessed the PCR reads via MiXCR and lists one record per CDR3 protein. The table has around 15,000 distinct CDR3 sequences, roughly four fifths seen once. The gene calls are TRBV20-1 and TRBJ2-7; 9 positions match TRBD2. This TCR was sampled from a human donor who received a COVID-19 vaccine. The starting material was CD4+ T cells from blood, cultured in vitro, obtained after SARS-CoV-2 vaccination. DNA of the CDR3: TGCAGTGCTAGGGCGGGGGGGAGCTCCTACGAGCAGTACTTC. Translated, it gives CSARAGGSSYEQYF.